The sequence of this T cell receptor (beta chain) was determined in a study of blood T cell repertoires in COVID-19. On the study more broadly: Sites across the United States, Italy and Spain contributed samples from acute and convalescent COVID-19. PBMCs, B-cell-depleted T cells, or T cells were the source of the cDNA or gDNA that made up the material.

CDR1 and CDR2 (germline): SGHTA, FQGNSA. V was trimmed by 2 bases and J by 2 bases, leaving 9 bases between them. The CDR3 runs 15 residues. The repertoire was sequenced with immunoSEQ multiplex PCR; TCRdb's copy has only in-frame clones and lacks some. This sample has 70,000 to 80,000 clones, with almost 85% found just once. The rearrangement uses TRBV7-2 and TRBJ1-4, with D uncertain. This sequence originates from a man over 45 with acute or convalescent COVID-19. The material sequenced was peripheral blood. CDR3 in DNA: TGTGCCAGCAGCTTATGGTCTCGGACTAATGAAAAACTGTTTTTT. It specifies CASSLWSRTNEKLFF.